A single T cell receptor (beta chain) is shown here with its context. The data derive from a study of T cell changes during pregnancy in multiple sclerosis. Using immunoSEQ multiplex PCR, the repertoire was profiled, and TCRdb retains in-frame clones only, with some absent. Of roughly 28,000 clones listed, 80% to 95% are singletons. This CDR3 is 19 amino acids long. The J gene is TRBJ1-2, the V gene TRBV12-2; TRBD1, the table's D call, was not compared with the DNA. TRBV12-2 is listed as a pseudogene. Sequenced material: CD8+ T cells from peripheral blood mononuclear cells, taken before pregnancy. This receptor was taken from a female donor with multiple sclerosis, enrolled in a pregnancy study. The DNA of the CDR3 is TGTGCAAGTCGCTTTTGGGTCGGACAGGGACCCAACGGGAACTATGGCTACACCTTC. It yields the protein CASRFWVGQGPNGNYGYTF.